This TCR beta chain was identified in a study of shared clonotypes between healthy human individuals. CD45RO negativity and positive selection for CCR7 defined naive CD8 cells, a population that excluded terminally differentiated effector memory CD45RA+ cells. On sorted subsets, replicate PCRs used about 200 ng DNA, or 25,000 to 35,000 T cell genomes. Produced via immunoSEQ multiplex PCR; TCRdb's table is partial and in-frame only. Of some 600,000 clones in the sample, approximately 96% were seen once. Findings of the study overall: Roughly 5% was the fraction of naive CD4 clonotypes found shared across a few donors.

For this clone: Its antigen is undetermined.

CDR3 size: 14 residues. Germline V gives CDR1 MNHEY, CDR2 SMNVEV (reference sequence). The clonotype comes from a woman aged 25 to 39 in good health. Sequencing was done on a sample of naive CD8+ T cells sorted from blood. The rearrangement joins TRBV27 to TRBJ2-5; a possible D gene is TRBD2 (5 bases). The end of the DNA fits TRBJ2-7 better, so the J call may be wrong. The CDR3 is CASSLVGSTYEQYF. CDR3 coding DNA: TGTGCCAGCAGTTTAGTAGGGAGTACCTACGAGCAGTACTTC.